The present entry profiles one TCR beta chain with its context. Its antigen is not known. V lost 5 bases, J lost 7 bases, and 20 bases lay in between. Germline V gene sequence: CDR1 DFQATT, CDR2 SNEGSKA (reference sequence). The CDR3 covers 14 residues. This sample is part of a study of CD8 T cells in ankylosing spondylitis. The study, taken as a whole, reports: Disease-linked clones had a CD8+ phenotype and relatively low frequency in peripheral blood. It appeared that ankylosing spondylitis blood was characterized by a TCR beta motif of several highly homologous variants. In the blood and synovial fluid of reactive arthritis, some motif variants had been previously reported.

It was by quantitative 5'-RACE with molecular barcodes that TCR beta libraries were made. TCRdb ran MiXCR on the 5' RACE reads and lists one entry per CDR3 protein. The sample contains some 400,000 distinct CDR3 sequences, 20% to 25% of which appear only once. The specimen sequenced was blood, either unsorted or a sorted T cell fraction (not recorded which). The V call is TRBV20-1, the J call TRBJ1-1, with D possibly matching TRBD1 (6 bases). This TCR was sampled from a male donor with ankylosing spondylitis. The CDR3 DNA reads TGCAGTGCTGCCGAAGGAGGGGGGCGGGTTGAAGCTTTCTTT. It encodes CSAAEGGGRVEAFF.